These 13 T cell receptor beta chains share one sample of origin, sequenced in a study of blood T cell repertoires in COVID-19. TCRdb's table, derived via immunoSEQ multiplex PCR, lists solely in-frame clones and lacks some. The table has about 130,000 clones, 75% to 90% seen once; the top ten hold around 4.2%. The sample was peripheral blood. These receptors were taken from a man aged 55 to 70 with COVID-19, enrolled during active disease.

The V call is TRBV11-2, the J call TRBJ2-7, with 7 bases lining up with TRBD1. Germline V CDR1 and CDR2: SGHAT, FQNNGV. The CDR3 is made up of 13 amino acids. Losses at the gene ends were 4 bases for V and 4 bases for J; bases not matched to a gene: 4. The DNA for the CDR3 is TGTGCCAGCAGCTGGGGACAGACTTACGAGCAGTACTTC. Translating it yields CASSWGQTYEQYF.

The genes are TRBV6-5 and TRBJ2-7; D uncertain. The CDR3 is made up of 15 amino acids. With 8 bases removed from V and 0 bases from J, the gap between germline ends came to 17 bases. Germline V lookup: CDR1 MNHEY, CDR2 SVGAGI. The CDR3 here is CASLTTDGDSYEQYF. In DNA, the CDR3 is TGTGCCAGCCTCACTACCGACGGAGACTCCTACGAGCAGTACTTC.

In the case of this clone: This sample includes further DNA sequences coding for the same CDR3. J is TRBJ1-5 and V is TRBV7-9; 7 nucleotides align to TRBD1. Germline CDR1 reads SEHNR; CDR2 reads FQNEAQ (reference sequence). V gave up 4 bases and J gave up 1 base; unmatched junction bases: 1. This CDR3 has 14 residues. This CDR3 reads CASSSTGSNQPQHF. CDR3 DNA sequence: TGTGCCAGCAGCTCGACAGGGAGCAATCAGCCCCAGCATTTT. Filled out from reference TRBV7-9 and TRBJ1-5, the complete variable domain reads DTGVSQNPRHKITKRGQNVTFRCDPISEHNRLYWYRQTLGQGPEFLTYFQNEAQLEKSRLLSDRFSAERPKGSFSTLEIQRTEQGDSAMYLCASSSTGSNQPQHFGDGTRLSIL.

This clone was seen more than once but under ten times. The chain has TRBV4-2 and TRBJ1-5, with 9 bases lining up with TRBD1. The CDR3 loop spans 17 amino acids. The ends lost 3 bases at V and 6 bases at J; junction bases unmatched: 12. CDR1 and CDR2 from the germline V gene are LGHNA and YNFKEQ. CDR3 sequence (DNA): TGTGCCAGCAGCCAGGCCAGCGGACAGGGGAACGGTCAGCCCCAGCATTTT. It yields the protein CASSQASGQGNGQPQHF.

V gene TRBV5-8 combines with J gene TRBJ1-6; 10 bases align to TRBD1. This CDR3 comprises 16 residues. Unmatched junction bases numbered 6, after V lost 0 bases and J lost 9 bases. CDR1 and CDR2 from the germline V gene are SGHTS and YDEGEE. The CDR3 DNA reads TGTGCCAGCAGCTTGGAGGGGGGACAGGGGATTTCACCCCTCCACTTT. The encoded protein is CASSLEGGQGISPLHF.

V is TRBV5-1 and J is TRBJ2-3; the D is unclear. The CDR3 loop spans 10 amino acids. CDR1 and CDR2 from the germline V gene are SGHRS and YFSETQ. V lost 7 bases and J lost 14, with 14 bases in between. The CDR3 sequence is CASSGTRPYF. The CDR3 bases are TGCGCCAGCTCCGGCACCAGGCCGTATTTT.

The chain employs TRBV6-2 or TRBV6-3 and TRBJ1-2, with 7 bases identical to TRBD1. This CDR3 contains 13 residues. With V trimmed by 4 bases and J by 2 bases, 1 base remained unmatched. Germline CDR1 MNHEY, CDR2 SVGEGT. The CDR3 protein is CASSLQGNYGYTF. The CDR3 DNA reads TGTGCCAGCAGTTTACAGGGGAACTATGGCTACACCTTC.

This chain joins TRBV9 and TRBJ1-1; D unresolved. V was trimmed by 0 bases and J by 3 bases, leaving 6 bases between them. There are 13 residues in the CDR3. Per germline, CDR1 SGDLS and CDR2 YYNGEE. The CDR3 nucleotides read TGTGCCAGCAGCGTAGCCAGCGACACTGAAGCTTTCTTT. It yields the protein CASSVASDTEAFF.

The chain recombines TRBV18 with TRBJ2-7, with 8 bases aligning to TRBD2. This CDR3 region has 14 residues. V was pared by 6 bases and J by 0 bases, with 4 bases of the junction left unmatched. Germline values: CDR1 KGHSH, CDR2 LQKENI. The CDR3 nucleotides are TGTGCCAGCTCCTCGGGAGGGTACTCCTACGAGCAGTACTTC. Translation gives CASSSGGYSYEQYF.

This clone was seen only once. V usage is TRBV6-5 and J usage is TRBJ2-1, with a tentative D call TRBD2 (5 bases). This CDR3 region has 13 residues. Germline V gives CDR1 MNHEY, CDR2 SVGAGI. V lost 5 bases and J 8 bases, leaving 13 bases between the germline ends. The CDR3 protein is CASSPEVRDEQFF. The CDR3 DNA reads TGTGCCAGCAGTCCGGAGGTCCGGGATGAGCAGTTCTTC.

V gene TRBV10-3 combines with J gene TRBJ2-2, with TRBD2 matching 8 bases. CDR1 ENHRY and CDR2 SYGVKD come from the germline V gene. The CDR3 extends over 14 amino acids. V lost 2 bases, J lost 4 bases, and 0 bases stayed unmatched. The CDR3 region has the DNA TGTGCCATCAGTGAGGGGACTAGCACCGGGGAGCTGTTTTTT. Its protein is CAISEGTSTGELFF.

This chain links TRBV9 with TRBJ1-2, with D perhaps TRBD1 (6 bases). The ends were cut back, 2 bases at V and 7 bases at J, with 18 bases in the middle. The CDR3 loop spans 15 amino acids. The germline gives CDR1 SGDLS, CDR2 YYNGEE. The CDR3 DNA sequence: TGTGCCAGCAGCGTTGCGGCCGGGGGGCTGGGTGGCTACACCTTC. Translation: CASSVAAGGLGGYTF.

This clone was picked up one time. The rearrangement uses TRBV23-1 and TRBJ2-2, with D perhaps TRBD2 (6 bases). TRBV23-1 belongs to the ORF category, with a function that is uncertain. The CDR3 extends over 14 amino acids. V gave up 11 bases and J gave up 0 bases, with 13 bases separating them. CDR3 coding DNA: TGCGCCCGCCTCCGGGGGTCGAACACCGGGGAGCTGTTTTTT. This encodes CARLRGSNTGELFF.